The subject of this entry is one T cell receptor beta chain. The antigen this receptor binds is unknown. One base away there is no much larger clone; base qualities are not given. The CDR3 spans 15 residues, from the cysteine through the phenylalanine. Of the read, only the CDR3 DNA is kept; its 45 bases are in frame from base 1. V and J are trimmed by 3 bases and 6 bases, and the gene matches miss 7 bases of the junction. CDR1 and CDR2, per the germline V gene, are SGHNT and YENEEA. The time point label on this specimen signifies: after hematopoietic stem cell transplant. PRAID was marked by prominent immunodeficiency together with autoinflammation. Before TRB sequencing, the T-cell subsets, namely conventional T cells, CD8+ T cells, regulatory T cells, and T follicular helper cells, were sorted. The data originate from a study of stem cell transplantation in POMP-related autoinflammatory disease listed by TCRdb under 2021. For the wider study: It was hypothesized that MHC class I-dependent CD8+ T-cell differentiation and positive selection are impaired by defective thymoproteasomes, resulting in skewing of the TRB repertoire. Through one year post-transplant, neutrophils and platelets showed 100% donor engraftment on DNA chimerism analysis. Before transplant, patients showed CD4+ naive T-cell skewing, low CD8+ T-cell proportions, and reduced T-cell cytokine secretion. The effect of POMP deficiency on T-cell receptor beta repertoire diversity and CDR3 characteristics was assessed by high-throughput TRB sequencing. On the study overall, not on this receptor specifically: PRAID patients showed a restricted number of unique TRB V-J gene pairings. PRAID patients trended toward lower TRB diversity and higher clonality across all analyzed T-cell subsets. The trend toward lower diversity and increased clonality in PRAID patients was statistically significant only for regulatory T cells.

The library was made by the immunoSEQ multiplex PCR assay. Per the original workflow: Repertoire diversity was quantified with Shannon entropy, accounting for clonal size distribution. The Gini-Simpson index (Simpson_1-D) was used to measure inequality of clonotype distribution. What TCRdb holds here is the immuneACCESS table cut down to in-frame rearrangements. Part of the clones is not present; checked against another copy, under half of the missing clones reflect an unresolved V gene, and the others are unexplained. That table supplies the V and J calls and clone size; D and trimming were determined from the DNA. For this sample there are tens of thousands of clones; approximately 90% appear just once. The ten largest clones represent 0.5% to 0.75% of the sample.

Here the chain combines TRBV11-3 and TRBJ2-3; the central 9 bases match TRBD1. The source of this sequence is a human patient with POMP-related autoinflammation and immune dysregulation (PRAID). After a transplant, not all T cells may be the patient's own; some may come from the graft donor. The sample here was CD4+ T cells from PBMCs, taken after stem cell transplantation. The base sequence is TGTGCCAGCAGCTTGGGGACAGGGCGTCGGGATACGCAGTATTTT. Protein translation: CASSLGTGRRDTQYF.